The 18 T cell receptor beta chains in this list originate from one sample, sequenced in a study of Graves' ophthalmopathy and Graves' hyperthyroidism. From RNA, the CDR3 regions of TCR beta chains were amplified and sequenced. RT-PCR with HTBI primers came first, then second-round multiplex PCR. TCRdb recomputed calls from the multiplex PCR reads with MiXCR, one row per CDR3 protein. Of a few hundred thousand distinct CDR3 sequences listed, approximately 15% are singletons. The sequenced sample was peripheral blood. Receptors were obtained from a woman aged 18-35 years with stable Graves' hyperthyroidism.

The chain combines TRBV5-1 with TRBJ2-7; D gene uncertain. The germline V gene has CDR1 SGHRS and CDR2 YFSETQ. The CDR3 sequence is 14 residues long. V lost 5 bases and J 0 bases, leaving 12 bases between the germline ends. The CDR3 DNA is TGCGCCAGCAGGGCCTCTTTGGGCTCCTACGAGCAGTACTTC. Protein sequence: CASRASLGSYEQYF.

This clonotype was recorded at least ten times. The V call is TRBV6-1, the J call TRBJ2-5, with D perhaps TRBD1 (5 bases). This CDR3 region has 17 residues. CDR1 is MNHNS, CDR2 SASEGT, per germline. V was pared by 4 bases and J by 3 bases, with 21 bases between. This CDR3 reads CASSAPRVLVAKETQYF. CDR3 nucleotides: TGTGCCAGCAGTGCGCCCAGGGTGTTGGTGGCCAAAGAGACCCAGTACTTC.

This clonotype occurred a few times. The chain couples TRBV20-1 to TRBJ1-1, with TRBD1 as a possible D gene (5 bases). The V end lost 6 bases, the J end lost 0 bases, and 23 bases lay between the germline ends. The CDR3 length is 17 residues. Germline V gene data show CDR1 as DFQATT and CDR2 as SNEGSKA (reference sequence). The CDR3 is CSAISTISGRMNTEAFF. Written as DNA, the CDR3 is TGCAGTGCGATTTCAACCATTTCGGGACGGATGAACACTGAAGCTTTCTTT.

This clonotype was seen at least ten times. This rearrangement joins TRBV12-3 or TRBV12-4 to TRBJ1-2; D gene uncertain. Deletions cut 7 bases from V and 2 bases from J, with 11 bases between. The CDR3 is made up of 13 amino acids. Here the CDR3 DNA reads TGTGCCAGCACCAACAGAGGGAACTATGGCTACACCTTC. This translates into CASTNRGNYGYTF.

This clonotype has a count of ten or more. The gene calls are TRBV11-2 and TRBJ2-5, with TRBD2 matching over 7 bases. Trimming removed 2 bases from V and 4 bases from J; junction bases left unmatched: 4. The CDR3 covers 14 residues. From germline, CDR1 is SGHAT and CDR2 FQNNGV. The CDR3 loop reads CASSLMTSIETQYF. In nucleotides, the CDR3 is TGTGCCAGCAGCTTAATGACTAGCATAGAGACCCAGTACTTC.

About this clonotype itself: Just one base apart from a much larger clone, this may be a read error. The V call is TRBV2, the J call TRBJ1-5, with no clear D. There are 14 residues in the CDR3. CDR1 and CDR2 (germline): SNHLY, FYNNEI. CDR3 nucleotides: TGTGTCAGCAGATTGGAGACGCGGCGTTGGCCCCAGCATTTT. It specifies CVSRLETRRWPQHF.

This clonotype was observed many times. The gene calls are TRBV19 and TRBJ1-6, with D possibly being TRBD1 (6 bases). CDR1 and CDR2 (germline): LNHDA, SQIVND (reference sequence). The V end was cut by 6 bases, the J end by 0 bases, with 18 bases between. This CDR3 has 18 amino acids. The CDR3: CASSHGQHISSYNSPLHF. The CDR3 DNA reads TGTGCCAGTAGCCATGGACAGCATATTAGCTCCTATAATTCACCCCTCCACTTT.

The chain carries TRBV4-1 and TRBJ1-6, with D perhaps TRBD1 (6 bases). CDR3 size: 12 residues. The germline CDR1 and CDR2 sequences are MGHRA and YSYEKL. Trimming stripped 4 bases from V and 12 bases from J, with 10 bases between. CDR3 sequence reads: CASSPNREPLHF. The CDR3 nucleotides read TGCGCCAGCAGCCCGAACAGGGAACCCCTCCACTTT.

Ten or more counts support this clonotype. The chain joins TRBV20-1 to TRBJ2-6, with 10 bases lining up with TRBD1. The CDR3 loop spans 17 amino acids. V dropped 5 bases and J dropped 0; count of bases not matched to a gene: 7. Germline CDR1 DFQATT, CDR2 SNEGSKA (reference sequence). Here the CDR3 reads CSASTGGIYSGANVLTF. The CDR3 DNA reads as TGCAGTGCTTCGACAGGGGGCATATACTCTGGGGCCAACGTCCTGACTTTC.

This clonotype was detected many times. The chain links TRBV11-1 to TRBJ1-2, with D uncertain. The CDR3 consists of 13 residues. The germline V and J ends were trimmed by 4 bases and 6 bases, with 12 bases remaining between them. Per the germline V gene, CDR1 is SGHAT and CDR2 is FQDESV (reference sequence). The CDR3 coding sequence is TGTGCCAGCAGCTCCACCCCCTTGGATGGCTACACCTTC. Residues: CASSSTPLDGYTF.

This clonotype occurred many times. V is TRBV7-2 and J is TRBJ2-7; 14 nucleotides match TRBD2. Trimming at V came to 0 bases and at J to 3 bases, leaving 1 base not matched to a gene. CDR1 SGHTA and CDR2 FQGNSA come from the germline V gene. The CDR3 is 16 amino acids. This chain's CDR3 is CASSLAGTSGGYEQYF. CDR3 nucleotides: TGTGCCAGCAGCTTAGCAGGGACTAGCGGGGGCTACGAGCAGTACTTC.

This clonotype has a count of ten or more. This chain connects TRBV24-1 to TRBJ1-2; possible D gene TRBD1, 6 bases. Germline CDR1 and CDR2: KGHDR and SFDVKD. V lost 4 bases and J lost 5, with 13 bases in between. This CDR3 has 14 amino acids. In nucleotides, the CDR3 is TGTGCCACCAGTGAACCCGACAGGTATTATGGCTACACCTTC. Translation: CATSEPDRYYGYTF.

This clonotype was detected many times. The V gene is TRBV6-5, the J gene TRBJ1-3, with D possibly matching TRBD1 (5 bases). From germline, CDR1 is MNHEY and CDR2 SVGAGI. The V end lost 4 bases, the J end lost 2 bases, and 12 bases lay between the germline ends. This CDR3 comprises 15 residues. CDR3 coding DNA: TGTGCCAGCAGTTTAAGGGGTACACCTGGAAACACCATATATTTT. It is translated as CASSLRGTPGNTIYF.

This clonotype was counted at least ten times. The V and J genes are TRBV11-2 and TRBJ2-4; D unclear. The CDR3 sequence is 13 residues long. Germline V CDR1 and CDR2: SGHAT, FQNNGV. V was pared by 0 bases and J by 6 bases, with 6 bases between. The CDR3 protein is CASSLDGINIQYF. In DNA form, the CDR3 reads TGTGCCAGCAGCTTAGATGGGATAAACATTCAGTACTTC.

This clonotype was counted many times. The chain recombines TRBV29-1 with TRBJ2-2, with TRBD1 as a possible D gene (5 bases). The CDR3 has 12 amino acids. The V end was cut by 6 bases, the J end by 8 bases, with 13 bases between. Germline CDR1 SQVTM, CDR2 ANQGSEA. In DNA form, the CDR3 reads TGCAGCGTGCAGGGAAGGTTGGGGGAGCTGTTTTTT. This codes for CSVQGRLGELFF.

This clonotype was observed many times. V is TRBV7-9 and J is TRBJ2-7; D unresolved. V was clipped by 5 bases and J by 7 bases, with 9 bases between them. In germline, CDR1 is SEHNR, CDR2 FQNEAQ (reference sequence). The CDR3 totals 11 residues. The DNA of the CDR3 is TGTGCCAGCAGCCCCAGCCAAGAGCAGTACTTC. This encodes CASSPSQEQYF. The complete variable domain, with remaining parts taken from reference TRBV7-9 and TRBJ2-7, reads DTGVSQNPRHKITKRGQNVTFRCDPISEHNRLYWYRQTLGQGPEFLTYFQNEAQLEKSRLLSDRFSAERPKGSFSTLEIQRTEQGDSAMYLCASSPSQEQYFGPGTRLTVT.

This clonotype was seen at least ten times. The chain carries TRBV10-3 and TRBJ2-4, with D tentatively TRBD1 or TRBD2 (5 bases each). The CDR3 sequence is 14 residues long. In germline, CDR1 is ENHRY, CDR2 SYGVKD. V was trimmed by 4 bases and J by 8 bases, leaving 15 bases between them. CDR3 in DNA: TGTGCCATCAGTGGTCAGGGACCCACAGACATTCAGTACTTC. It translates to CAISGQGPTDIQYF.

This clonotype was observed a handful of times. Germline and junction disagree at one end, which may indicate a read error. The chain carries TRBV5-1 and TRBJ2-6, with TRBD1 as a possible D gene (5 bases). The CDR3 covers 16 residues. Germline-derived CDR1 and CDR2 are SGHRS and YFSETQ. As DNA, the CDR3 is TGCGCCAGCAAACGTCTACAGAGCTCTGGGGCCAACGCCCTGACTTTC. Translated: CASKRLQSSGANALTF.